This T cell receptor (beta chain) is drawn from a study of T cell responses to AZD1222 COVID-19 vaccine. The study's findings and limits: Repertoire collection took place solely once the T cell response had peaked. Two AZD1222 administrations were followed by greater Spike-specific TCR breadth and depth.

Here immunoSEQ multiplex PCR was the method, and the copy in TCRdb shows in-frame clones only, minus some. The sample shows about 100,000 clones, around 87% of them seen only once. On this clone itself: Its target is unknown.

The germline gives CDR1 SGHAT, CDR2 FQNNGV. This CDR3 is 14 amino acids long. V gave up 2 bases and J gave up 5 bases, with 12 bases separating them. This sequence joins TRBV11-2 and TRBJ1-1; D possibly corresponds to TRBD1 (6 bases). The receptor's source is an adult in good health. Sequencing used peripheral blood, obtained on day 0 of AZD1222 vaccination. CDR3: CASSLMGGGTEAFF. The CDR3 DNA follows: TGTGCCAGCAGCTTAATGGGGGGCGGTACTGAAGCTTTCTTT.